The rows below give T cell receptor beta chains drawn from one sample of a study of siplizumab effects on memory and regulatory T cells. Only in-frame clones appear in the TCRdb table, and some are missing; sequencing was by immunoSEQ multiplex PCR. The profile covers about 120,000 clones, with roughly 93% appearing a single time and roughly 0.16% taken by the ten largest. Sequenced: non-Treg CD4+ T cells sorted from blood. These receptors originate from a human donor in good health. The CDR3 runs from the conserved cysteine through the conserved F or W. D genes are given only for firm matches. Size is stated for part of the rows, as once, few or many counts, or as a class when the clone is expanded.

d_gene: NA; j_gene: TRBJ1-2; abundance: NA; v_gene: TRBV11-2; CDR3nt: TGTGCCAGTACCTTTGGCTACACCTTC; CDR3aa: CASTFGYTF
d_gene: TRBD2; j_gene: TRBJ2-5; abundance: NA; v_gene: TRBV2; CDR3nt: TGTGCCAGCAACGCCCGGGGGGGATGGGAAGAGACCCAGTACTTC; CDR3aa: CASNARGGWEETQYF
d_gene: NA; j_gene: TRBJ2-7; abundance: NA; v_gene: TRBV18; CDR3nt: TGTGCCAGCTCACGGTTGAGGTCAGGCACCTACGAGCAGTACTTC; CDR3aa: CASSRLRSGTYEQYF
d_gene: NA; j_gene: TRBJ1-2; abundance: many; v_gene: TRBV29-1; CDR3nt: TGCAGCGTTGGAGAACACTATGGCTACACCTTC; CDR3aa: CSVGEHYGYTF
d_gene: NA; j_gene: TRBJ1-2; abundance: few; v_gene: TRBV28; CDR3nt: TGTGCCAGCAGTTTTGGGGGGTATGGCTACACCTTC; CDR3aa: CASSFGGYGYTF
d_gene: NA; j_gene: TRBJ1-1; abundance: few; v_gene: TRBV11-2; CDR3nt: TGTGCCAGCAGCTTAGTTCAGTACACTGAAGCTTTCTTT; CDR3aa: CASSLVQYTEAFF
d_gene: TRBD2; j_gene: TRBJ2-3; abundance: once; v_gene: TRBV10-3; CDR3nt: TGTGCCATCCGGGCTAGCGGGGGAGTCACAGATACGCAGTATTTT; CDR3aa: CAIRASGGVTDTQYF
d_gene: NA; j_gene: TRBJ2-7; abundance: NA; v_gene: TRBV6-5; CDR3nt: TGTGCCAGCAGTTACGGGGCAGCCGAAGACGAGCAGTACTTC; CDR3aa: CASSYGAAEDEQYF
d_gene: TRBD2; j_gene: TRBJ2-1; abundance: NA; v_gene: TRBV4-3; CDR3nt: TGCGCCAGCAGCCAACATAGCGGGGGGGTCTACAATGAGCAGTTCTTC; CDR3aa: CASSQHSGGVYNEQFF
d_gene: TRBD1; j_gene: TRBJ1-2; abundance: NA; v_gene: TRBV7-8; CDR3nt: TGTGCCAGCAGCTCCCGGGACAGGGCCCCACGGGGTGGCTACACCTTC; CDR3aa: CASSSRDRAPRGGYTF
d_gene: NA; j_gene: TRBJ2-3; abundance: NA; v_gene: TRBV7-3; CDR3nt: TGTGCCAGCAGGCGGGACAGCTCCACAGATACGCAGTATTTT; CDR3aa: CASRRDSSTDTQYF
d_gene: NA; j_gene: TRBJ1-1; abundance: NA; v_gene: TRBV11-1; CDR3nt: TGTGCCAGCAGCATTGGGACAATTATGAACACTGAAGCTTTCTTT; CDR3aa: CASSIGTIMNTEAFF
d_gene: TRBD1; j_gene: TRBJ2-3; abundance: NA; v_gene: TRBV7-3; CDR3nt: TGTGCCAGCAGCCTGACCGCGTTGGGGACAGGGATCACAGATACGCAGTATTTT; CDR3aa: CASSLTALGTGITDTQYF
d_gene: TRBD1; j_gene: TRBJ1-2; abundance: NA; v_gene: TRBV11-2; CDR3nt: TGTGCCAGCAGCCAACAGGGGTCCTATGGCTACACCTTC; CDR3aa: CASSQQGSYGYTF
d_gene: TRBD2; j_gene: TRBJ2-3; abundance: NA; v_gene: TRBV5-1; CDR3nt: TGCGCCAGCAGCTTTAGCGGGGGGGTGGATACGCAGTATTTT; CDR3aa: CASSFSGGVDTQYF
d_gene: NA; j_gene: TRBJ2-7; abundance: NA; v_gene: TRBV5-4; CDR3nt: TGTGCCAGCAGCTTGGTTGGTTACGAGCAGTACTTC; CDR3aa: CASSLVGYEQYF
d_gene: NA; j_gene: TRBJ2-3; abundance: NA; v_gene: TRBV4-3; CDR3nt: TGCGCCAGCAGCCTCCGACCCCCAGCCATCGGAGATACGCAGTATTTT; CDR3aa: CASSLRPPAIGDTQYF
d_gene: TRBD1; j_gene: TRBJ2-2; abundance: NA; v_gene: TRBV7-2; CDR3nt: TGTGCCAGCAGCGACCGACAGGGCGCGAACACCGGGGAGCTGTTTTTT; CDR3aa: CASSDRQGANTGELFF
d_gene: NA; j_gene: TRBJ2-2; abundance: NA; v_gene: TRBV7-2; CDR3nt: TGTGCCAGCAGATATCAAGACACCGGGGAGCTGTTTTTT; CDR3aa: CASRYQDTGELFF
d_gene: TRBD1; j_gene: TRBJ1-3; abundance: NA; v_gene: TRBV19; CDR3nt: TGTGCCAGTAGTACGGGACAGGACTCTGGAAACACCATATATTTT; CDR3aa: CASSTGQDSGNTIYF
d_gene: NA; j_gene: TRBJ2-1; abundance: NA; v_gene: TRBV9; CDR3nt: TGTGCCAGCAGCGTTCCCGGACCGACAGAGGGGCAGTTCTTC; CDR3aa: CASSVPGPTEGQFF
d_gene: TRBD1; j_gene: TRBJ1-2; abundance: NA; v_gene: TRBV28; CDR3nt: TGTGCCAGCAGTTTGACAGGGAGGGGCTACACCTTC; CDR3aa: CASSLTGRGYTF
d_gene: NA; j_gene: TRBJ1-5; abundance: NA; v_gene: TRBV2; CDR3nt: TGTGCCAGCAGCAATCAGGGTACCCATCAGCCCCAGCATTTT; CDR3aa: CASSNQGTHQPQHF
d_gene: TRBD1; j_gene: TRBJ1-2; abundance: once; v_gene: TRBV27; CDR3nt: TGTGCCAGCAGTCCCCGGACAGGGGTCGGCTACACCTTC; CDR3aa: CASSPRTGVGYTF
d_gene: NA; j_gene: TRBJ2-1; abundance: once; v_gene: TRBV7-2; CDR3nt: TGTGCCAGCAGCTTAGGGACTCCCTTCATGAACAATGAGCAGTTCTTC; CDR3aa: CASSLGTPFMNNEQFF
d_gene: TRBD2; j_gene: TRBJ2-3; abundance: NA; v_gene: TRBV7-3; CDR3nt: TGTGCCAGCAGCCACCAGGGCGGGGGGGCAACAGATACGCAGTATTTT; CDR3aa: CASSHQGGGATDTQYF
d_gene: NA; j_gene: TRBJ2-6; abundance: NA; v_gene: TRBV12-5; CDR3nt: TGTGCTAGTGGTCCCCCCGGGGGTGGGGCCAACGTCCTGACTTTC; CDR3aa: CASGPPGGGANVLTF
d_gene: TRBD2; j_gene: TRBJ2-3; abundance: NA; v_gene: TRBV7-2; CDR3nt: TGTGCCAGCAGCTTATTCGGGACTAGCGGGGGGGCCGGGGATACGCAGTATTTT; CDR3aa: CASSLFGTSGGAGDTQYF
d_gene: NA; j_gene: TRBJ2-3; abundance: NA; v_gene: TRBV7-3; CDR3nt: TGTGCCAGCAGCTGGGAGGGCACAGATACGCAGTATTTT; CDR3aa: CASSWEGTDTQYF
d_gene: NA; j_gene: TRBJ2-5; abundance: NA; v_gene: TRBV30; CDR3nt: TGTGCCTGGAGTGTCGGGGCGGTAGCCCAGTACTTC; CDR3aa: CAWSVGAVAQYF
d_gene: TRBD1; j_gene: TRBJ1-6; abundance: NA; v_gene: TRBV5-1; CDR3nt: TGCGCCAGCAGCCGACAGGGGGCTTCCTATAATTCACCCCTCCACTTT; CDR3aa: CASSRQGASYNSPLHF
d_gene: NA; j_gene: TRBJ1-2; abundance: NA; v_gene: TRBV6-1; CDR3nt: TGTGCCAGCATACAACCCGGGACTCTCAATGGCTACACCTTC; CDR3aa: CASIQPGTLNGYTF
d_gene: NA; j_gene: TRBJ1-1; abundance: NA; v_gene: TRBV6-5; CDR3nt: TGTGCCAGCAGTTACTCCGGACGGAACACTGAAGCTTTCTTT; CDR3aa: CASSYSGRNTEAFF
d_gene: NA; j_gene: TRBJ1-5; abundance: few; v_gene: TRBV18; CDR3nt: TGTGCCAGCTCACCCTCTAGCAATCAGCCCCAGCATTTT; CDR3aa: CASSPSSNQPQHF
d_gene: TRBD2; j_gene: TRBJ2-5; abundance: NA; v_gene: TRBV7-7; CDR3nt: TGTGCCAGCAGCTTAGCAGCGGGGGTACTGGAGACCCAGTACTTC; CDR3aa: CASSLAAGVLETQYF
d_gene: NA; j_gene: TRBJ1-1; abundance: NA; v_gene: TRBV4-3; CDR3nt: TGCGCCAGCAGCCAACGGAAGGCGGGGGAAGCTTTCTTT; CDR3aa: CASSQRKAGEAFF
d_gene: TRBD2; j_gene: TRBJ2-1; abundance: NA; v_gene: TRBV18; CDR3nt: TGTGCCAGCTCACCAAGGGAGGGTGAGCAGTTCTTC; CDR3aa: CASSPREGEQFF